A single sample gave rise to the 9 T cell receptor beta chains below, sequenced in a study of early T cells in non-severe SARS-CoV-2 infection. MiXCR, run by TCRdb on the 5' RACE reads, gives a single entry per CDR3 protein. The sample lists some 66,000 distinct CDR3 sequences, roughly 9.1% occurring once. Sequenced material: whole blood. These receptor sequences come from an adult who was a healthcare worker with PCR-confirmed SARS-CoV-2 infection or an uninfected control (not recorded which).

In this sample, this clonotype turned up many times. The chain recombines TRBV11-2 with TRBJ2-1; 11 positions agree with TRBD1. V shed 4 bases, J shed 4 bases, and the junction held 6 bases outside the gene matches. The CDR3 runs to 16 residues. Germline V gene lookup returns CDR1 SGHAT and CDR2 FQNNGV. The CDR3: CASSSGQGARYNEQFF. Written as DNA, the CDR3 is TGTGCCAGCAGCTCCGGACAGGGGGCGAGGTACAATGAGCAGTTCTTC.

This chain joins TRBV27 and TRBJ2-2; D perhaps matches TRBD1 (7 bases). The V gene's germline CDR1 is MNHEY and CDR2 SMNVEV (reference sequence). Between the trimmed V and J ends, which lost 4 bases and 2 bases, there was a span of 17 bases. The CDR3 extends over 17 amino acids. CDR3 sequence reads: CASSSSLRGVNTGELFF. Here the CDR3 DNA reads TGTGCCAGCAGTTCGTCCCTCAGGGGGGTAAACACCGGGGAGCTGTTTTTT.

This clonotype was counted between two and nine times. V and J are TRBV6-2 or TRBV6-3 and TRBJ1-5; 7 bases line up with TRBD1. Germline CDR1 reads MNHEY; CDR2 reads SVGEGT. The CDR3 spans 17 residues. Germline trimming cut 2 bases from V and 3 bases from J; bases unmatched to any gene: 10. The CDR3 nucleotides read TGTGCCAGCAGTTACGCACAGGGGAAGAGCGACAATCAGCCCCAGCATTTT. Protein sequence: CASSYAQGKSDNQPQHF.

This clonotype was seen many times. V gene TRBV9 combines with J gene TRBJ2-3; D is possibly TRBD1 (7 bases). The germline V gene has CDR1 SGDLS and CDR2 YYNGEE. This CDR3 has 15 amino acids. The ends were cut back, 0 bases at V and 3 bases at J, with 11 bases in the middle. The CDR3: CASSVEQGRTDTQYF. CDR3 bases: TGTGCCAGCAGCGTAGAACAGGGGAGGACAGATACGCAGTATTTT.

This clonotype was picked up a small number of times. CDR3 DNA: TGTGCCAGCTCACCCCGGACAGTCGGAGTACAGGGTACGCAGTATTTT. Translated, it gives CASSPRTVGVQGTQYF. The rearrangement uses TRBV18 and TRBJ2-3, with D perhaps matching TRBD1 (6 bases). The CDR3 runs 16 residues. V was clipped by 3 bases and J by 8 bases, with 21 bases between them. CDR1 and CDR2 (germline): KGHSH, LQKENI.

This clonotype appeared a few times. The chain uses TRBV20-1 and TRBJ1-1; possible D gene TRBD1, 6 bases. Germline V gene sequence: CDR1 DFQATT, CDR2 SNEGSKA (reference sequence). This CDR3 comprises 14 residues. The V and J ends lost 6 bases and 4 bases respectively, with 18 bases between them. This CDR3 reads CSAKQGGFGTEAFF. The CDR3 coding sequence is TGCAGTGCGAAACAGGGAGGCTTTGGCACTGAAGCTTTCTTT.

This clonotype came up a few times. This chain connects TRBV29-1 to TRBJ2-3; possible D gene TRBD2, 5 bases. CDR3 length: 14 amino acids. In germline, CDR1 is SQVTM, CDR2 ANQGSEA. V was shortened by 4 bases and J by 2 bases, with 13 bases between the two germline ends. The CDR3 here is CSVAKADPTDTQYF. The CDR3 region has the DNA TGCAGCGTTGCCAAAGCGGATCCCACAGATACGCAGTATTTT.

In this sample, this clonotype turned up a few times. The V call is TRBV28, the J call TRBJ2-7, with D possibly matching TRBD1 (6 bases). Trimming shortened V by 5 bases and J by 0 bases, and 14 bases separated the two germline ends. There are 15 residues in the CDR3. CDR1 and CDR2 from the germline V gene are MDHEN and SYDVKM. The CDR3 region has the DNA TGTGCCAGCAGTCCATGGACAGCGAGCTCCTACGAGCAGTACTTC. This encodes CASSPWTASSYEQYF.

This rearrangement joins TRBV7-8 to TRBJ2-1; 7 bases map to TRBD2. V gave up 0 bases and J gave up 7 bases; unmatched junction bases: 6. The CDR3 totals 15 residues. Per germline, CDR1 SGHVS and CDR2 FQNEAQ. This CDR3 reads CASSLALADENEQFF. CDR3 bases: TGTGCCAGCAGCTTAGCCCTAGCGGACGAGAATGAGCAGTTCTTC.